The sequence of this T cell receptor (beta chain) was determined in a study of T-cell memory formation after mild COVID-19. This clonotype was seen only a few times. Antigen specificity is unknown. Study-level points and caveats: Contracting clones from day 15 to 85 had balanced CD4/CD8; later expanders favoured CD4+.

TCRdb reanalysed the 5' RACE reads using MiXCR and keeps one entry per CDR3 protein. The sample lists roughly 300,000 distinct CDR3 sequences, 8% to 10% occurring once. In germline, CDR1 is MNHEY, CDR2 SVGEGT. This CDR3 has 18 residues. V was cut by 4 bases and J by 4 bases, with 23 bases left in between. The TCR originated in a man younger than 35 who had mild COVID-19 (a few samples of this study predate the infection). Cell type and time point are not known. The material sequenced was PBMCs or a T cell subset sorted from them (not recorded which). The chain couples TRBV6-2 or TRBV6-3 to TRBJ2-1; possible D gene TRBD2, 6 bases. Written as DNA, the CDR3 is TGTGCCAGCAGTTTTTTACCGGAGGGGATACACAAGTACAATGAGCAGTTCTTC. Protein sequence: CASSFLPEGIHKYNEQFF.